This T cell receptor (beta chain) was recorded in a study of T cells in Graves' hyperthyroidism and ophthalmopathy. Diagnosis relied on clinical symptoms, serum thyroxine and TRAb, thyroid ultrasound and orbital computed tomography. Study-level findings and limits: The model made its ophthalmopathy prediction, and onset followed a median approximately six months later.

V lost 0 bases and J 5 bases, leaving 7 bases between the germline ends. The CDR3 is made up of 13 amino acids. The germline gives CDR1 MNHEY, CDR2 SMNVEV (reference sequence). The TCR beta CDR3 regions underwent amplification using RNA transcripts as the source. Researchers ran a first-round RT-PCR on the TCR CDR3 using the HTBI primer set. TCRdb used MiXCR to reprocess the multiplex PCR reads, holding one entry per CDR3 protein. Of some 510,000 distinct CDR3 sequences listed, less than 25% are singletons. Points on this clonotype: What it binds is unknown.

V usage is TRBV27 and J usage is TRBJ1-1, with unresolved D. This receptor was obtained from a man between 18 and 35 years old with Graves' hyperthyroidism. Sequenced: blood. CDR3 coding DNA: TGTGCCAGCAGTTTATCGAGACTAACTGAAGCTTTCTTT. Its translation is CASSLSRLTEAFF.